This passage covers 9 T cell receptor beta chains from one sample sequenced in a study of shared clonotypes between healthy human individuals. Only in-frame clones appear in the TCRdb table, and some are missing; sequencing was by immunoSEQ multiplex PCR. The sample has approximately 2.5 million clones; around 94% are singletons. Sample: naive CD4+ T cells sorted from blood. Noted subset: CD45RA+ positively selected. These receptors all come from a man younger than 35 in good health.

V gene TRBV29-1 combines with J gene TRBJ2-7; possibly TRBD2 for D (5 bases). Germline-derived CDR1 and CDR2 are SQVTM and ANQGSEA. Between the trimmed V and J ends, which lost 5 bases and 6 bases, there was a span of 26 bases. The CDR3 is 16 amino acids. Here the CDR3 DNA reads TGCAGCGTTCAGAGAGGGCTCGGGGTGACTAAGTCCGAGCAGTACTTC. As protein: CSVQRGLGVTKSEQYF.

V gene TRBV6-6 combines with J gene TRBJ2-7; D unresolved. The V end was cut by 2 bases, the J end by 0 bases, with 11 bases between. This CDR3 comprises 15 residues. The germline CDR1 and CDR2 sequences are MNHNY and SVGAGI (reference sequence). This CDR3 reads CASSYGKAGSYEQYF. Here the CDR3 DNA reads TGTGCCAGCAGTTACGGAAAGGCAGGCTCCTACGAGCAGTACTTC.

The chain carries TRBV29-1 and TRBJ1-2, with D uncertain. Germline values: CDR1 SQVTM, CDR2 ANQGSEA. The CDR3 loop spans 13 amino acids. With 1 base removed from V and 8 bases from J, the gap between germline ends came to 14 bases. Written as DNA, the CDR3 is TGCAGCGTTGAAGGGGCACAAATTTTAGGCTACACCTTC. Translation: CSVEGAQILGYTF. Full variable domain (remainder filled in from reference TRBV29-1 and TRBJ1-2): SAVISQKPSRDICQRGTSLTIQCQVDSQVTMMFWYRQQPGQSLTLIATANQGSEATYESGFVIDKFPISRPNLTFSTLTVSNMSPEDSSIYLCSVEGAQILGYTFGSGTRLTVV.

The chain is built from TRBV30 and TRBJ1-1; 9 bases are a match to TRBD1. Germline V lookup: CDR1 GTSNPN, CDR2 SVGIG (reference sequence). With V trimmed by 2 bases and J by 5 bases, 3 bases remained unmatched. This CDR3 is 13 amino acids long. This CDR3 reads CAWSIGTGTEAFF. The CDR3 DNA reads TGTGCCTGGAGTATCGGGACAGGGACTGAAGCTTTCTTT.

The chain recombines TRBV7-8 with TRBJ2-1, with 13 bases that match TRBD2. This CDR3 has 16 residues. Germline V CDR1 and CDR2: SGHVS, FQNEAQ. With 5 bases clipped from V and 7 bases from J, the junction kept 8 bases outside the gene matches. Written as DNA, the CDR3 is TGTGCCAGCAGCCCGCGGACTAGCGGGAGTTGGAATGAGCAGTTCTTC. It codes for CASSPRTSGSWNEQFF.

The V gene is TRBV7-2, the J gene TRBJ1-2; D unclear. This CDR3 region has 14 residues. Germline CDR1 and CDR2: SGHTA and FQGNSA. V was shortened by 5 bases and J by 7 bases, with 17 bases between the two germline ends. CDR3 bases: TGTGCCAGCAGCCCACGGCTCAACCTTGGTGGCTACACCTTC. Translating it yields CASSPRLNLGGYTF. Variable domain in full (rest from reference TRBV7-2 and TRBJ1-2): GAGVSQSPSNKVTEKGKDVELRCDPISGHTALYWYRQSLGQGLEFLIYFQGNSAPDKSGLPSDRFSAERTGGSVSTLTIQRTQQEDSAVYLCASSPRLNLGGYTFGSGTRLTVV.

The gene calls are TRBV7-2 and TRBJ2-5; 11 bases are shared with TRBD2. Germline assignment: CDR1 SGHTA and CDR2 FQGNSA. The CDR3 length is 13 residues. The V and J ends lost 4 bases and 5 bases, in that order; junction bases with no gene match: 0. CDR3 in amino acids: CASSWTSGETQYF. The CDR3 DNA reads TGTGCCAGCAGCTGGACTAGCGGGGAGACCCAGTACTTC.

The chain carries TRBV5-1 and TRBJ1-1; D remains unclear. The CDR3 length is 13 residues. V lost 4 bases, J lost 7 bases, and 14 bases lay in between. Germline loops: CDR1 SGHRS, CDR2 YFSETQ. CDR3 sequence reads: CASSPFSGSEAFF. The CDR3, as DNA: TGCGCCAGCAGCCCATTCTCAGGTAGTGAAGCTTTCTTT.

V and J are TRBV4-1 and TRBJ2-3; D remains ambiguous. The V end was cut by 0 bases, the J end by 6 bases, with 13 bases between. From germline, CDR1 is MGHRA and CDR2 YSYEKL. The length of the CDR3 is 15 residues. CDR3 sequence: CASSQDGLAGDTQYF. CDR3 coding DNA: TGCGCCAGCAGCCAAGATGGGCTCGCTGGGGATACGCAGTATTTT.